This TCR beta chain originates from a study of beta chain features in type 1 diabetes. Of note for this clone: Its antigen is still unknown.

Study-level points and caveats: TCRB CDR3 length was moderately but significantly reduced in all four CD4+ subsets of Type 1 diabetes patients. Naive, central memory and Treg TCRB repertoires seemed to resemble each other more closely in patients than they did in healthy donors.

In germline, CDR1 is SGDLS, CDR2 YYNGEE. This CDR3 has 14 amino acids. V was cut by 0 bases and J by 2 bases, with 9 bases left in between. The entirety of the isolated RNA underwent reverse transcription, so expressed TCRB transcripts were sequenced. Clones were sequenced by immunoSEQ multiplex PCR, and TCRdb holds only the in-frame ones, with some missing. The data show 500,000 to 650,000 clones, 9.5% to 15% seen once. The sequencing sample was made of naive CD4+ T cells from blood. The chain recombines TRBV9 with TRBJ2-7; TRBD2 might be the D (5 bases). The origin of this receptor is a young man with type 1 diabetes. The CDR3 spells CASSVDIGAYEQYF. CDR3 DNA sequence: TGTGCCAGCAGCGTAGATATCGGGGCCTACGAGCAGTACTTC.